This T cell receptor beta chain was found in a study of cytomegalovirus exposure and HLA in healthy donors. Profiled with immunoSEQ multiplex PCR; TCRdb holds only in-frame clones, not every one. The sample has more than 250,000 clones, about 90% seen once. CDR1 is SQVTM, CDR2 ANQGSEA, per germline. This CDR3 has 14 residues. Trimming took 6 bases from V and 6 from J, leaving 17 bases between them. The TCR originated in a woman in her 30s in good health and CMV-seronegative. The chain employs TRBV29-1 and TRBJ2-2; no definite D call. Sequencing input: PBMCs. In DNA, the CDR3 is TGCAGCGTGGCTAGGCGTTCCAGCTCCGGGGAGCTGTTTTTT. Translating gives CSVARRSSSGELFF.